The text below deals with one TCR beta chain. Its antigen is undetermined. Only in-frame clones appear in the TCRdb table, and some are missing; sequencing was by immunoSEQ multiplex PCR. The sample includes 30,000 to 40,000 clones, approximately 85% of them seen just once. The sample originates from a study of PD-1 blockade in mismatch repair-deficient tumors. Findings and caveats of the study: Tumor-resident clones, often absent from pretreatment blood, expanded after pembrolizumab and then contracted.

There are 15 residues in the CDR3. In germline, CDR1 is ENHRY, CDR2 SYGVKD. Germline trimming cut 4 bases from V and 5 bases from J; bases unmatched to any gene: 8. Every patient had mismatch repair deficiency by PCR or immunohistochemistry. A few pembrolizumab responders had their TCRs sequenced. This specimen was peripheral blood, taken 76 weeks after starting pembrolizumab. The chain couples TRBV10-3 to TRBJ2-7; TRBD1 aligns across 10 bases. This sequence was found in an adult with mismatch repair-deficient cancer. The CDR3 DNA reads as TGTGCCATCAGTGGAGGGACAGGGGAGGCCGACGAGCAGTACTTC. Translated: CAISGGTGEADEQYF.